The next 3 T cell receptor beta chains were all read from a single sample in a study of cytomegalovirus exposure and HLA in healthy donors. Amplification used 60 Vbeta primers and 13 Jbeta primers. The repertoire was sequenced with immunoSEQ multiplex PCR; TCRdb's copy has only in-frame clones and lacks some. Of 180,000 or so clones in the sample, 75% to 85% were seen once. Sequencing was done on a sample of PBMCs. The source is a man between 18 and 35 years old in good health and CMV-seronegative.

The chain is built from TRBV4-1 and TRBJ2-1; 10 bases match TRBD2. The CDR3 spans 14 residues. Germline CDR1 MGHRA, CDR2 YSYEKL. Trimming cost V 2 bases and J 14 bases; bases outside gene matches: 9. The chain's CDR3 is CASSQSGAGGKEFF. The CDR3 nucleotides read TGCGCCAGCAGCCAAAGTGGAGCGGGGGGGAAGGAGTTCTTC.

The chain has TRBV18 and TRBJ2-6; D ambiguous. The germline V and J ends were trimmed by 1 base and 0 bases, with 10 bases remaining between them. The CDR3 is 17 amino acids. Germline CDR1 reads KGHSH; CDR2 reads LQKENI. The CDR3 loop reads CASSPLQVDSGANVLTF. The CDR3 region has the DNA TGTGCCAGCTCACCACTCCAGGTGGACTCTGGGGCCAACGTCCTGACTTTC.

The chain recombines TRBV5-6 with TRBJ1-3; D is undetermined. The CDR3 has 16 amino acids. V was cut by 0 bases and J by 1 base, with 11 bases left in between. Germline V gene data show CDR1 as SGHDT and CDR2 as YYEEEE. The CDR3 nucleotides read TGTGCCAGCAGCTTGGGTCAGTTTGTTTCTGGAAACACCATATATTTT. This encodes CASSLGQFVSGNTIYF.